This T cell receptor (beta chain) was profiled in a study of blood T cells in healthy people across ages. Primed by a sample-barcoded 5' primer and a J-beta primer mix, a second PCR proceeded for 7 to 11 cycles. TCRdb reprocessed the 5' RACE reads via MiXCR and lists one record per CDR3 protein. Altogether about 1,400,000 distinct CDR3 sequences are present, roughly 64% being singletons, with the ten largest covering about 6.3%. The V gene lost 5 bases and the J gene lost 0 bases, with 14 bases spanning the gap. The germline V gene encodes CDR1 MNHEY and CDR2 SMNVEV (reference sequence). The CDR3 contains 17 residues.

The chain joins TRBV27 to TRBJ2-6; tentative D call: TRBD1 (5 bases). This clonotype was obtained from a man aged 18 to 35 in good health. Source material: blood. CDR3 DNA: TGTGCCAGCAGTCTCCTGACAGCCGCCTCTGGGGCCAACGTCCTGACTTTC. This codes for CASSLLTAASGANVLTF.